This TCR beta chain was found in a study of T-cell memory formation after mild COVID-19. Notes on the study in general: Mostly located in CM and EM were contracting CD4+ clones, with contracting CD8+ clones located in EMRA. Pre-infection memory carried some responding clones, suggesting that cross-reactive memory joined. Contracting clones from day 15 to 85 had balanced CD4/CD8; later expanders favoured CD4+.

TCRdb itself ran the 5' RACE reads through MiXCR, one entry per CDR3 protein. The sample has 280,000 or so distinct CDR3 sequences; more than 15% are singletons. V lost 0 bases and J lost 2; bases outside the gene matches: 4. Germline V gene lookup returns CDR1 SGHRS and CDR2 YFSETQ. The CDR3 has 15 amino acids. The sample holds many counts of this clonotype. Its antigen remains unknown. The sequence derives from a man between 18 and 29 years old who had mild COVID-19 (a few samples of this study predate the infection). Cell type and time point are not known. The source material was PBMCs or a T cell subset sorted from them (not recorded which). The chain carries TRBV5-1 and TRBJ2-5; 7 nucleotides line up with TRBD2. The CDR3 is CASSLAGGSQETQYF. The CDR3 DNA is TGCGCCAGCAGCTTGGCCGGGGGGAGTCAAGAGACCCAGTACTTC.